This T cell receptor (beta chain) was documented in a study of identical twins. The V end was cut by 2 bases, the J end by 8 bases, with 7 bases between. CDR1 and CDR2 (germline): LGHNA, YNFKEQ. The CDR3 runs to 12 residues. Regarding this clonotype: Its antigen is not identified.

Study results and limitations: Beta out-of-frame twin sharing showed a weaker excess.

TCRdb independently ran MiXCR on the 5' RACE reads; one entry per CDR3 protein. The table records some 710,000 distinct CDR3 sequences, around 6.1% of them present only once. The rearrangement joins TRBV4-2 to TRBJ2-1; either TRBD1 or TRBD2 may supply D (6 bases each). The material sequenced was naive T cells sorted from blood. The TCR sequence derives from a man aged 18 to 30 in good health. DNA of the CDR3: TGTGCCAGCAGCCAAAGGGGGGATGAGCAGTTCTTC. It specifies CASSQRGDEQFF.